The 28 T cell receptor beta chains given below trace back to one sample, sequenced in a study of cytomegalovirus exposure and HLA in healthy donors. Method: immunoSEQ multiplex PCR; TCRdb's copy keeps in-frame clones and lacks some. Here the sample spans 100,000 to 150,000 clones, approximately 94% being singletons. Sequencing was performed on PBMCs. These receptors originate from a woman aged 18-29 years in good health and CMV-seronegative.

The rearrangement joins TRBV10-3 to TRBJ1-2; no definite D call. The CDR3 covers 15 residues. CDR1 is ENHRY, CDR2 SYGVKD, per germline. Trimming pared 0 bases from V and 3 bases from J, leaving 11 bases between. The CDR3 nucleotides read TGTGCCATCAGTGAGTCGGGAGGAGTGGACTATGGCTACACCTTC. It yields the protein CAISESGGVDYGYTF.

The chain joins TRBV28 to TRBJ1-1, with TRBD1 as a possible D gene (5 bases). Trimming removed 3 bases from V and 4 bases from J, with 9 bases in between. CDR1 MDHEN and CDR2 SYDVKM come from the germline V gene. The CDR3 has 13 residues. The CDR3 protein is CASSFGGSTEAFF. CDR3 DNA sequence: TGTGCCAGCAGTTTCGGGGGGAGCACTGAAGCTTTCTTT.

This clone occurred once. This chain uses TRBV27 with TRBJ2-3, with 8 bases that match TRBD2. Germline-derived CDR1 and CDR2 are MNHEY and SMNVEV (reference sequence). This CDR3 region has 16 residues. V lost 6 bases, J lost 6 bases, and 14 bases stayed unmatched. The CDR3 protein is CASRELAAGGGDTQYF. The CDR3 DNA is TGTGCCAGCAGGGAACTAGCGGCCGGAGGAGGGGATACGCAGTATTTT.

The V and J genes are TRBV5-1 and TRBJ2-3, with 9 bases fitting TRBD1. CDR3 length: 15 amino acids. Germline-derived CDR1 and CDR2 are SGHRS and YFSETQ. The V segment lost 0 bases and the J segment 5 bases; nucleotides outside the gene matches: 4. CDR3 bases: TGCGCCAGCAGCTTGGACAGGGGGCGGGGAGATACGCAGTATTTT. Protein product: CASSLDRGRGDTQYF. Variable domain in full (rest from reference TRBV5-1 and TRBJ2-3): KAGVTQTPRYLIKTRGQQVTLSCSPISGHRSVSWYQQTPGQGLQFLFEYFSETQRNKGNFPGRFSGRQFSNSRSEMNVSTLELGDSALYLCASSLDRGRGDTQYFGPGTRLTVL.

The rearrangement links TRBV5-6 to TRBJ2-2; 10 positions match TRBD2. V dropped 4 bases and J dropped 6; count of bases not matched to a gene: 12. CDR1 is SGHDT and CDR2 is YYEEEE in the germline V gene. The CDR3 spans 17 residues. The CDR3 region has the DNA TGTGCCAGCAGCGTCAGACAACCGGGACTAGCGTCCGGGGAGCTGTTTTTT. This sequence encodes CASSVRQPGLASGELFF.

The V gene is TRBV28, the J gene TRBJ1-2; possible D gene TRBD1, 6 bases. CDR3 length: 12 residues. Germline values: CDR1 MDHEN, CDR2 SYDVKM. Trimming stripped 3 bases from V and 8 bases from J, with 10 bases between. The CDR3 region is CASSLRGMGYTF. The CDR3 DNA sequence: TGTGCCAGCAGTTTGAGGGGGATGGGCTACACCTTC.

The chain is built from TRBV5-1 and TRBJ2-7, with TRBD1 matching over 9 bases. Trimming took 4 bases from V and 5 from J; bases not matched to a gene: 7. CDR3 length equals 14 residues. The germline V gene has CDR1 SGHRS and CDR2 YFSETQ. CDR3 DNA sequence: TGCGCCAGCAGCGGCGGGACAGGGTGGAACGAGCAGTACTTC. Protein sequence: CASSGGTGWNEQYF.

The V gene is TRBV5-1, the J gene TRBJ1-1, with TRBD1 as a possible D gene (6 bases). CDR3 length: 13 residues. Germline CDR1 reads SGHRS; CDR2 reads YFSETQ. The germline V and J ends were trimmed by 4 bases and 7 bases, with 14 bases remaining between them. In DNA form, the CDR3 reads TGCGCCAGCAGCCTCGGACAGTACGGTGAAGCTTTCTTT. Amino acids: CASSLGQYGEAFF.

This chain uses TRBV6-5 with TRBJ2-7, with TRBD1 as a possible D gene (7 bases). The V gene lost 6 bases and the J gene lost 7 bases, with 10 bases spanning the gap. CDR3 length equals 11 residues. Germline CDR1 is MNHEY and CDR2 is SVGAGI. CDR3 region: CASSRGREQYF. The CDR3 DNA reads as TGTGCCAGCAGCAGGGGGAGGGAGCAGTACTTC.

The gene calls are TRBV28 and TRBJ2-1; 7 bases line up with TRBD1. This CDR3 comprises 17 residues. Germline assignment: CDR1 MDHEN and CDR2 SYDVKM. The V and J ends lost 5 bases and 10 bases, in that order; junction bases with no gene match: 20. Here the CDR3 DNA reads TGTGCCAGCAGTGGGGATAGGGGGCGCTTAGGAGGTACAGAGCAGTTCTTC. Its translation: CASSGDRGRLGGTEQFF.

The chain recombines TRBV5-1 with TRBJ1-2; D is perhaps TRBD1 (6 bases). V lost 1 base, J lost 5 bases, and 12 bases lay in between. There are 14 residues in the CDR3. The germline gives CDR1 SGHRS, CDR2 YFSETQ. The CDR3 is CASSLNQGLYGYTF. DNA of the CDR3: TGCGCCAGCAGCTTGAATCAGGGGCTTTATGGCTACACCTTC.

The gene calls are TRBV5-4 and TRBJ2-1, with 7 bases fitting TRBD2. The CDR3 covers 14 residues. CDR1 and CDR2 from the germline V gene are SGHNT and YYREEE (reference sequence). The trim removed 3 bases at V and 6 bases at J, leaving 6 bases unmatched. Here the CDR3 DNA reads TGTGCCAGCAGCTCGCTAGCGGAGGGCAATGAGCAGTTCTTC. Its protein is CASSSLAEGNEQFF.

This chain links TRBV28 with TRBJ2-7; 7 bases align to TRBD1. V lost 5 bases to trimming and J lost 5 bases; unmatched junction nucleotides: 6. The CDR3 covers 13 residues. CDR1 and CDR2 from the germline V gene are MDHEN and SYDVKM. CDR3 amino acids: CASSQTGPDEQYF. CDR3 DNA sequence: TGTGCCAGCAGTCAGACAGGGCCGGACGAGCAGTACTTC.

The chain joins TRBV27 to TRBJ1-1; D may be TRBD1 (6 bases). Trimming stripped 3 bases from V and 11 bases from J, with 22 bases between. The germline V gene has CDR1 MNHEY and CDR2 SMNVEV (reference sequence). This CDR3 spans 15 amino acids. For the CDR3, the DNA is TGTGCCAGCAGTTTTGATGGACAGCAAATTAGAGGGGCTTTCTTT. Its translation is CASSFDGQQIRGAFF.

This clone was recorded only once. V usage is TRBV30 and J usage is TRBJ1-2; TRBD1 is a possible D gene (6 bases). The CDR3 is 15 amino acids. Looked up from germline, CDR1 is GTSNPN and CDR2 is SVGIG (reference sequence). V lost 0 bases and J 1 base, leaving 12 bases between the germline ends. CDR3 residues: CAWSVYRTVNYGYTF. CDR3 sequence (DNA): TGTGCCTGGAGTGTATACCGGACAGTTAACTATGGCTACACCTTC.

J is TRBJ2-4 and V is TRBV28; D remains unclear. Trimming took 2 bases from V and 8 from J, leaving 4 bases between them. CDR1 MDHEN and CDR2 SYDVKM come from the germline V gene. This CDR3 contains 11 residues. The CDR3 protein is CASSLRDIQYF. CDR3 coding DNA: TGTGCCAGCAGTTTACGAGACATTCAGTACTTC.

The V and J genes are TRBV7-2 and TRBJ2-4; 7 bases line up with TRBD1. V gave up 5 bases and J gave up 6 bases; unmatched junction bases: 10. This CDR3 spans 15 amino acids. Germline loops: CDR1 SGHTA, CDR2 FQGNSA. Written as DNA, the CDR3 is TGTGCCAGCAGCCCCACTAGGGGGCGCGGAAACATTCAGTACTTC. This encodes CASSPTRGRGNIQYF.

The chain uses TRBV19 and TRBJ1-3; 7 bases align to TRBD1. Germline CDR1 LNHDA, CDR2 SQIVND (reference sequence). J was trimmed by 8 bases and V by 5 bases; bases with no gene match: 3. The CDR3 covers 12 residues. CDR3 sequence reads: CASSLGTDTIYF. The CDR3 DNA reads as TGTGCCAGTAGTCTCGGGACAGACACCATATATTTT.

The chain joins TRBV2 to TRBJ1-5, with a possible D match to TRBD1 (6 bases). Germline V gene sequence: CDR1 SNHLY, CDR2 FYNNEI. Trimming removed 7 bases from V and 2 bases from J, with 9 bases in between. The CDR3 is 13 amino acids. The CDR3, as DNA: TGTGCCAGCAACAGGGACGGCAATCAGCCCCAGCATTTT. Translation: CASNRDGNQPQHF.

V is TRBV5-1 and J is TRBJ2-3, with a weak D call TRBD2 (5 bases). V lost 4 bases and J 2 bases, leaving 11 bases between the germline ends. CDR1 is SGHRS, CDR2 YFSETQ, per germline. This CDR3 contains 14 residues. The CDR3 sequence is CASSIGEATDTQYF. For the CDR3, the DNA is TGCGCCAGCAGCATCGGGGAAGCCACAGATACGCAGTATTTT.

V is TRBV7-9 and J is TRBJ1-1; no clear D gene. The germline V gene encodes CDR1 SEHNR and CDR2 FQNEAQ (reference sequence). The CDR3 runs to 15 residues. Trimming removed 3 bases at V and 5 bases at J, with 16 bases between. CDR3 DNA: TGTGCCAGCAGCTTTAACTCGTTGATTGAAACTGAAGCTTTCTTT. This sequence encodes CASSFNSLIETEAFF.

V is TRBV30 and J is TRBJ2-1, with 8 positions matching TRBD2. CDR1 is GTSNPN, CDR2 SVGIG, per germline (reference sequence). This CDR3 spans 17 amino acids. The V and J ends lost 0 bases and 4 bases, in that order; junction bases with no gene match: 11. Written as DNA, the CDR3 is TGTGCCTGGAGTGTACGGAGAACTAGCGGAGTGTACAATGAGCAGTTCTTC. As protein: CAWSVRRTSGVYNEQFF.

In DNA form, the CDR3 reads TGTGCCAGCAGCGCCAGGGGGCTGGGGGAGACCCAGTACTTC. This encodes CASSARGLGETQYF. The chain links TRBV5-6 to TRBJ2-5; 8 nucleotides align to TRBD1. The CDR3 sequence is 14 residues long. V trimming: 4 bases; J trimming: 5 bases; junction bases outside the gene matches: 7. The germline V gene encodes CDR1 SGHDT and CDR2 YYEEEE.

In this sample, this clone turned up a few times. The CDR3 protein is CASSLRDRGTGELFF. CDR3 nucleotides: TGTGCCAGCAGCCTCCGGGACAGGGGAACCGGGGAGCTGTTTTTT. This chain joins TRBV6-5 and TRBJ2-2; the match to TRBD1 covers 10 bases. The V and J ends lost 6 bases and 5 bases, in that order; junction bases with no gene match: 6. The germline V gene encodes CDR1 MNHEY and CDR2 SVGAGI. CDR3 length: 15 residues.

The chain couples TRBV6-1 to TRBJ1-2, with TRBD1 as a possible D gene (5 bases). This CDR3 contains 13 residues. Germline assignment: CDR1 MNHNS and CDR2 SASEGT. V gave up 2 bases and J gave up 4 bases, with 8 bases separating them. CDR3 in DNA: TGTGCCAGCAGTGAACCTGACAGCTATGGCTACACCTTC. This codes for CASSEPDSYGYTF.

The chain joins TRBV5-1 to TRBJ1-6; D possibly corresponds to TRBD1 (6 bases). The germline V and J ends were trimmed by 5 bases and 10 bases, with 13 bases remaining between them. The CDR3 covers 13 residues. CDR1 and CDR2 (germline): SGHRS, YFSETQ. The CDR3 is CASSFRGGSPLHF. The CDR3 DNA follows: TGCGCCAGCAGTTTCAGGGGCGGCTCACCCCTCCACTTT. Combining the CDR3 with reference TRBV5-1 and TRBJ1-6 gives the whole variable domain KAGVTQTPRYLIKTRGQQVTLSCSPISGHRSVSWYQQTPGQGLQFLFEYFSETQRNKGNFPGRFSGRQFSNSRSEMNVSTLELGDSALYLCASSFRGGSPLHFGNGTRLTVT.

The chain employs TRBV5-1 and TRBJ1-2; TRBD1 aligns across 9 bases. With 4 bases clipped from V and 7 bases from J, the junction kept 5 bases outside the gene matches. The CDR3 runs to 13 residues. Looked up from germline, CDR1 is SGHRS and CDR2 is YFSETQ. The CDR3 protein is CASSQQGAAGYTF. The CDR3 nucleotides read TGCGCCAGCAGCCAACAGGGGGCGGCTGGCTACACCTTC.

This sequence joins TRBV7-9 and TRBJ2-7; 7 bases agree with TRBD1. The CDR3 spans 15 residues. J gave up 2 bases and V 5 bases, and 9 bases lay outside the gene matches. CDR1 and CDR2 from the germline V gene are SEHNR and FQNEAQ (reference sequence). The CDR3 here is CASSPGGKPPYEQYF. CDR3 nucleotide sequence: TGTGCCAGCAGCCCAGGGGGTAAGCCTCCCTACGAGCAGTACTTC.